This TCR beta chain was identified during a study of cytomegalovirus exposure and HLA in healthy donors. Overall study findings and caveats: A later analysis by the authors found several of the most significant clusters apparently linked to common viral pathogens.

Trimming left V 1 base short and J 0 bases short, with 15 bases between. CDR3 length: 17 residues. CDR1 SEHNR and CDR2 FQNEAQ come from the germline V gene (reference sequence). As regards this clone: No antigen is known for it.

The PCR employed 60 Vbeta primers together with 13 Jbeta primers. Assay used: immunoSEQ multiplex PCR; TCRdb lists only in-frame clones, some missing. In total, the table holds under 200,000 clones. This TCR was sampled from a man under 40 in good health and CMV-seronegative. Source material: PBMCs. This chain connects TRBV7-9 to TRBJ2-5, with D possibly matching TRBD2 (5 bases). CDR3 coding DNA: TGTGCCAGCAGCTTAGAGATCGGGGTTCAGTACCAAGAGACCCAGTACTTC. It specifies CASSLEIGVQYQETQYF.